The clone carrying this TCR beta chain was picked up one time. This sample was included in a study of blood T cells in healthy people across ages. Through a sample-barcoded 5' primer and a J-beta primer mix, a second PCR was run for 7 to 11 cycles. A single record per CDR3 protein comes from TCRdb applying MiXCR to the 5' RACE reads. The table has around 2 million distinct CDR3 sequences, about two fifths seen once. CDR1 and CDR2 (germline): DFQATT, SNEGSKA (reference sequence). The CDR3 is 13 amino acids. V dropped 1 base and J dropped 7 bases, with 13 bases sitting between them. The chain couples TRBV20-1 to TRBJ1-2; tentatively, D is TRBD1 (6 bases). What was sequenced was blood. The receptor's source is a human donor in good health. CDR3: CSARAPRGAGYTF. CDR3 DNA: TGCAGTGCTAGAGCACCAAGGGGGGCTGGCTACACCTTC.